This entry concerns a single T cell receptor beta chain. Its antigen is unknown. The record originates from a study of cytomegalovirus exposure and HLA in healthy donors. Study-level results: Usually a TCR sequence was rare, but some public TCRs were found in many donors. With DRB1 most and HLA-C fewest, TCR association rates differed between HLA loci in a later analysis.

The PCR used 60 Vbeta and 13 Jbeta primers. Assay used: immunoSEQ multiplex PCR; TCRdb lists only in-frame clones, some missing. This sample has more than 95,000 clones, with less than 80% found just once. Losses at the gene ends were 4 bases for V and 3 bases for J; bases not matched to a gene: 3. CDR1 and CDR2 from the germline V gene are SQVTM and ANQGSEA. CDR3 size: 13 residues. Sequenced material: PBMCs. The clonotype was recovered from a man aged 30 to 45 in good health and CMV-seronegative. The chain uses TRBV29-1 and TRBJ1-5, with 7 bases lining up with TRBD1. The CDR3 loop reads CSVGGTDNQPQHF. The CDR3 DNA reads TGCAGCGTTGGAGGGACAGACAATCAGCCCCAGCATTTT.